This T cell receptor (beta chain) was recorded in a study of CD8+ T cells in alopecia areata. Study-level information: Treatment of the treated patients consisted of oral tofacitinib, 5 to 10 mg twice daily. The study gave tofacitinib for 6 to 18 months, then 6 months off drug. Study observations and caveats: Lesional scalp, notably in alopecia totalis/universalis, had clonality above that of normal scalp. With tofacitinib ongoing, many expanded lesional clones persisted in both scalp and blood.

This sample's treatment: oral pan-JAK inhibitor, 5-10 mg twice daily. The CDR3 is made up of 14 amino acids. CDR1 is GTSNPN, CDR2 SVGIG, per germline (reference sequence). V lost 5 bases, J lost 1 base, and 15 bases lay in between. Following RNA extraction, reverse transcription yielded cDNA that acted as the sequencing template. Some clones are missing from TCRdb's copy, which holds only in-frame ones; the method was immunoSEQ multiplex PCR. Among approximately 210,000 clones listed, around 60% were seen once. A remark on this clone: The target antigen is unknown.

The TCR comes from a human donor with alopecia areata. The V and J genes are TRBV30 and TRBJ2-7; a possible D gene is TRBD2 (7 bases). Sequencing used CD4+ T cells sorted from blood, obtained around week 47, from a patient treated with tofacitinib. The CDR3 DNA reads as TGTGCCTGGCGACTGGCGGGGGCTTCCTACGAGCAGTACTTC. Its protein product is CAWRLAGASYEQYF.